The entry that follows covers one T cell receptor beta chain sequence. As yet, its antigen is unknown. This record belongs to a study of CD8+ T cells in alopecia areata. Study findings and constraints: During tofacitinib treatment, many expanded lesional clones remained in scalp and blood. It was lesional scalp, especially alopecia totalis/universalis, that showed higher clonality than normal scalp.

The sequencing template was cDNA reverse transcribed from extracted RNA. TCRdb's table, derived via immunoSEQ multiplex PCR, lists solely in-frame clones and lacks some. Found here are 200,000 to 250,000 clones, 50% to 75% of them singletons; the top ten hold around 3.9%. As to treatment: oral pan-JAK inhibitor, 5-10 mg twice daily. Lesional scalp punch biopsies and peripheral blood came from alopecia areata patients. The ends were cut back, 0 bases at V and 2 bases at J, with 12 bases in the middle. Looked up from germline, CDR1 is LNHNV and CDR2 is YYDKDF (reference sequence). This CDR3 is 16 amino acids long.

The source of this sequence is a human donor with alopecia areata. The sequences come from CD4+ T cells sorted from blood, collected at week 4, from a patient treated with tofacitinib. J is TRBJ2-3 and V is TRBV15; D might be TRBD2 (7 bases). The CDR3 DNA reads as TGTGCCACCAGCAGAGATCGGGGGGCGATCACAGATACGCAGTATTTT. Amino acids: CATSRDRGAITDTQYF.